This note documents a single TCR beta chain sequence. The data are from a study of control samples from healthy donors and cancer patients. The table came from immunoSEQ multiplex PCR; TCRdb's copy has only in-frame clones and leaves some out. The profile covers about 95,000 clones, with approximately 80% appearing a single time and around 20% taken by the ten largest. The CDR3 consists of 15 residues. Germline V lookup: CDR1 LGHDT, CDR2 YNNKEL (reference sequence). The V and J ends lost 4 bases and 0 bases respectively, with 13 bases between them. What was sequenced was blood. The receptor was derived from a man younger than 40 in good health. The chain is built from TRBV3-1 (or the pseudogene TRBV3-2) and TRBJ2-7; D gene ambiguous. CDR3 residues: CASSLNPDASYEQYF. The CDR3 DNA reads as TGTGCCAGCAGCCTCAATCCGGACGCCTCCTACGAGCAGTACTTC.